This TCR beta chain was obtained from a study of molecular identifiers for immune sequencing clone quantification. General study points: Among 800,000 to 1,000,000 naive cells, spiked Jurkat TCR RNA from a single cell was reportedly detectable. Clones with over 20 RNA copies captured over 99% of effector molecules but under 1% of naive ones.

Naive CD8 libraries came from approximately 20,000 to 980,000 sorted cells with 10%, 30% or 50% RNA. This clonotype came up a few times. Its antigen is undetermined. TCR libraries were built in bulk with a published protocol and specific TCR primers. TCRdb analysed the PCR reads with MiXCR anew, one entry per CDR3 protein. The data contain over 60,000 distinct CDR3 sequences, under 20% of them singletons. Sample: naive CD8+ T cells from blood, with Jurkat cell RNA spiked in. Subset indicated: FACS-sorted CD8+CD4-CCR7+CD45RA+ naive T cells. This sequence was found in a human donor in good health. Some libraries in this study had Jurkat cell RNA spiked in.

In nucleotides, the CDR3 is TGTGCCAGCAGTGAATTTATCCTGGGGTCCATGAACACTGAAGCTTTCTTT. Its protein product is CASSEFILGSMNTEAFF. V and J are TRBV6-1 and TRBJ1-1; D is unresolved. The V and J ends lost 2 bases and 0 bases respectively, with 16 bases between them. The CDR3 covers 17 residues. The germline gives CDR1 MNHNS, CDR2 SASEGT.